Listed below are T cell receptor beta chains from one sample, sequenced in a study of long-term antiretroviral therapy in people with HIV. The table came from immunoSEQ multiplex PCR; TCRdb's copy has only in-frame clones and leaves some out. The sample holds about 39,000 clones, around 85% seen once. Sample: unsorted PBMCs, taken 3.1 years after starting antiretroviral therapy. These receptors came from a woman in her fifties or sixties with HIV. Both conserved end residues are part of each CDR3. D genes are given only for firm matches. Clone size is shown for a subset of rows, as once, few, many or a class of expanded clone.

V,D,J,size,DNA,CDR3
TRBV18,TRBD1,TRBJ1-1,once,TGTGCCAGCTCATCAGGGACAGGGGGGAACACTGAAGCTTTCTTT,CASSSGTGGNTEAFF
TRBV7-9,NA,TRBJ1-4,once,TGTGCCAGCAGCCCCCCGCAGGCCAATAATGAAAAACTGTTTTTT,CASSPPQANNEKLFF
TRBV4-2,NA,TRBJ1-2,NA,TGTGCCAGCAGCCAAGACCAGGGTGTCTATGGCTACACCTTC,CASSQDQGVYGYTF
TRBV9,TRBD1,TRBJ1-1,NA,TGTGCCAGCAGCCCACGGGACAGGGAGAACACTGAAGCTTTCTTT,CASSPRDRENTEAFF
TRBV6-1,NA,TRBJ2-7,once,TGTGCCAGCAGTGAATTCGAGGCCCCCTACGAGCAGTACTTC,CASSEFEAPYEQYF
TRBV7-2,NA,TRBJ2-7,NA,TGTGCCAGCAGCTTAGCGTACGTAAAGGGAACCGAGCAGTACTTC,CASSLAYVKGTEQYF
TRBV6-5,TRBD2,TRBJ2-2,NA,TGTGCCAGCAGTTACAACGGGGGGGCCGCCGGGGAGCTGTTTTTT,CASSYNGGAAGELFF
TRBV10-3,NA,TRBJ2-5,NA,TGTGCCATCAGCAGCTCTAAAAACGAAGAGACCCAGTACTTC,CAISSSKNEETQYF
TRBV2,TRBD1,TRBJ1-2,few,TGTGCCAGCAGTGTTGAGTCAGGGGGCTATGGCTACACCTTC,CASSVESGGYGYTF
TRBV6-1,NA,TRBJ2-2,NA,TGTGCCAGCAGTGACAACAGGGCTGTCTCCGGGGAGCTGTTTTTT,CASSDNRAVSGELFF
TRBV9,TRBD2,TRBJ2-3,NA,TGTGCCAGCAGCGTTGGGACTAATCCAGATACGCAGTATTTT,CASSVGTNPDTQYF
TRBV2,NA,TRBJ1-4,NA,TGTGCCAGCAGTGAATGGGGCGTAGCAACTAATGAAAAACTGTTTTTT,CASSEWGVATNEKLFF
TRBV15,NA,TRBJ1-1,NA,TGTGCCACCAGCAACCCGGGCACTGAAGCTTTCTTT,CATSNPGTEAFF
TRBV25-1,NA,TRBJ1-4,once,TGTGCCAGCAGTGAGTGGCAGGAGAATGAAAAACTGTTTTTT,CASSEWQENEKLFF
TRBV7-2,TRBD2,TRBJ2-3,NA,TGTGCCAGCAGCTTAGAGGGGACTACCCGCACAGATACGCAGTATTTT,CASSLEGTTRTDTQYF
TRBV7-9,NA,TRBJ2-1,NA,TGTGCCAGCAGCCAGAGGGACCGCCAGGAGCAGTTCTTC,CASSQRDRQEQFF
TRBV5-1,NA,TRBJ1-1,NA,TGCGCCAGCAGCTTGGCGGCCGAGAACACTGAAGCTTTCTTT,CASSLAAENTEAFF
TRBV19,TRBD1,TRBJ1-5,medium-sized,TGTGCCAGTAGACTGGCAGGGGGTAGCAATCAGCCCCAGCATTTT,CASRLAGGSNQPQHF
TRBV2,NA,TRBJ1-1,NA,TGTGCCAGCAGTGGCCAAGGGGACCACACTGAAGCTTTCTTT,CASSGQGDHTEAFF
TRBV7-2,NA,TRBJ1-6,few,TGTGCCAGCAGCTTAGAAGGGGGAGGGGATTCACCCCTCCACTTT,CASSLEGGGDSPLHF
TRBV27,NA,TRBJ1-6,NA,TGTGCCAGCAGTTTATCAGGGAACGGGTCACCCCTCCACTTT,CASSLSGNGSPLHF
TRBV6-1,NA,TRBJ1-1,NA,TGTGCCAGCAGTGAAGGGTCAGGATTTGAAGCTTTCTTT,CASSEGSGFEAFF
TRBV29-1,NA,TRBJ2-5,NA,TGCAGCGTTGAAGTACAGGGAGAGACCCAGTACTTC,CSVEVQGETQYF
TRBV5-1,TRBD2,TRBJ2-3,NA,TGCGCCAGCAGCTTTCAAGCGGGGGACCAGGGGGATACGCAGTATTTT,CASSFQAGDQGDTQYF
TRBV7-2,NA,TRBJ2-7,NA,TGTGCCAGCAGCTTAGTCGGCTACAGTTTCTACGAGCAGTACTTC,CASSLVGYSFYEQYF
TRBV5-1,TRBD2,TRBJ2-1,NA,TGCGCCAGCAGCTTGGACGGGGGGACCTACAATGAGCAGTTCTTC,CASSLDGGTYNEQFF
TRBV19,TRBD2,TRBJ2-7,few,TGTGCCAGTAGTCCTAGGACTAGCGGATACTACGAGCAGTACTTC,CASSPRTSGYYEQYF
TRBV7-2,NA,TRBJ2-1,NA,TGTGCCAGCAGCGCGGGGGCCTGGGGCAATGAGCAGTTCTTC,CASSAGAWGNEQFF
TRBV4-3,TRBD1,TRBJ1-6,NA,TGCGCCAGCAGCCAAGATTTTGTTACAGGGACAGGCTATAATTCACCCCTCCACTTT,CASSQDFVTGTGYNSPLHF
TRBV7-7,TRBD1,TRBJ2-3,NA,TGTGCTAGCAGCTTAGGGACAGGGGGCGGCACAGATACGCAGTATTTT,CASSLGTGGGTDTQYF
TRBV27,NA,TRBJ1-5,once,TGTGCCAGCAGTTTATCAACCAATCAGCCCCAGCATTTT,CASSLSTNQPQHF
TRBV13,NA,TRBJ1-2,NA,TGTGCCAGCAGCTTAGGTGACAGCCCGAGGGGCTACACCTTC,CASSLGDSPRGYTF
TRBV7-3,NA,TRBJ1-2,NA,TGTGCCAGCAGCTTAAATGCCCCGGGGAACGGGGATGGCTACACCTTC,CASSLNAPGNGDGYTF
TRBV29-1,NA,TRBJ2-5,NA,TGCAGCGTTGATGGCGGGCACGAGACCCAGTACTTC,CSVDGGHETQYF
TRBV6-1,NA,TRBJ1-5,NA,TGTGCCAGCAGTGAAGTACAGGACGAGCCCCAGCATTTT,CASSEVQDEPQHF
TRBV19,NA,TRBJ1-5,NA,TGTGCCAGTAGTCATAGCAATCAGCCCCAGCATTTT,CASSHSNQPQHF
TRBV4-3,NA,TRBJ1-5,NA,TGCGCCAGCAGCCAAGATGGCAACGCCAATCAGCCCCAGCATTTT,CASSQDGNANQPQHF
TRBV7-3,NA,TRBJ1-2,NA,TGTGCCAGCAGCGCGGGGGGTAACTATGGCTACACCTTC,CASSAGGNYGYTF
TRBV7-3,NA,TRBJ2-3,NA,TGTGCCAGCAGCAAAGGGGCCACAGATACGCAGTATTTT,CASSKGATDTQYF
TRBV29-1,NA,TRBJ2-5,NA,TGCAGCGTCCGGAGGGGGCCGGAGACCCAGTACTTC,CSVRRGPETQYF
TRBV9,NA,TRBJ2-3,NA,TGTGCCAGCAGCGTAGAGGATTCGGGGGGCGTCACAGATACGCAGTATTTT,CASSVEDSGGVTDTQYF
TRBV4-1,TRBD1,TRBJ1-5,NA,TGCGCCAGCAGCCAAGGGACAGGTACCTTCAATCAGCCCCAGCATTTT,CASSQGTGTFNQPQHF
TRBV10-2,NA,TRBJ1-1,NA,TGCGCCAGCAGTGATCTGTCTGAAGCTTTCTTT,CASSDLSEAFF
TRBV5-4,NA,TRBJ1-6,NA,TGTGCCAGCAGCCTAGGGGGTCGAGGCAATTCACCCCTCCACTTT,CASSLGGRGNSPLHF
TRBV19,NA,TRBJ2-7,NA,TGTGCCACCTTAAGAGAGGCAGGGCCCTACGAGCAGTACTTC,CATLREAGPYEQYF
TRBV5-8,NA,TRBJ1-5,NA,TGTGCCAGCAGCTTGGTAGCAGTTTATAGCAATCAGCCCCAGCATTTT,CASSLVAVYSNQPQHF
TRBV19,TRBD1,TRBJ1-2,NA,TGTGCCAGTAGTATCCAGGCAGGGGGCTATGGCTACACCTTC,CASSIQAGGYGYTF
TRBV7-8,TRBD1,TRBJ2-7,NA,TGTGCCAGCAACCCAAATCCAGGGGGCTACGAGCAGTACTTC,CASNPNPGGYEQYF
TRBV4-1,TRBD2,TRBJ2-2,NA,TGCGCCAGCAGCCAAGCCCCGGGGGAGGGTGGCGGGGAGCTGTTTTTT,CASSQAPGEGGGELFF
TRBV6-1,NA,TRBJ2-7,few,TGTGCCAGCAGAACGCCGTGGGACTTCGCCTACGAGCAGTACTTC,CASRTPWDFAYEQYF
TRBV30,NA,TRBJ1-6,few,TGTGCCTGGAGTACCCATGGGCAAAATTCACCCCTCCACTTT,CAWSTHGQNSPLHF